These 6 T cell receptor beta chains came from one sample sequenced in a study of T cell clonality in common variable immunodeficiency. Assay used: immunoSEQ multiplex PCR; TCRdb lists only in-frame clones, some missing. Reported are approximately 52,000 clones, none seen only once; the ten largest carry less than 4%. Sequenced sample: peripheral blood mononuclear cells. Receptor source: a person aged 18-69 years in good health.

This clone was counted at least ten times. Read coverage stops 3 residues before the CDR3 terminus; the germline J gene supplies the remainder. The chain carries TRBV28 and TRBJ2-3; D is uncertain. Trimming removed 7 bases from V and 2 bases from J, with 16 bases in between. Germline values: CDR1 MDHEN, CDR2 SYDVKM. The CDR3 loop spans 15 amino acids. Incomplete CDR3 DNA: TGTGCCAGCAAGCGCGGCAGTCTAATCACAGATACG. This codes for CASKRGSLITDT. The whole CDR3 sequence is CASKRGSLITDTQYF.

This clone was detected many times. Read data end 3 residues before the CDR3 end; the end is taken from the germline J gene. This rearrangement joins TRBV18 to TRBJ2-1; possible D gene TRBD2, 5 bases. From germline, CDR1 is KGHSH and CDR2 LQKENI. The V gene lost 3 bases and the J gene lost 6 bases, with 9 bases spanning the gap. The CDR3 runs 13 residues. CDR3 loop: CASSPPSSNEQFF. The DNA read from the CDR3 is TGTGCCAGCTCACCGCCTAGCAGCAATGAG.

On this clone: Sequencing ends 3 residues short of the CDR3 end; the germline J gene provides the rest. The chain links TRBV7-9 to TRBJ2-3, with D possibly called TRBD1 or TRBD2 (5 bases each). The CDR3 sequence is 13 residues long. The germline V gene encodes CDR1 SEHNR and CDR2 FQNEAQ (reference sequence). The DNA read from the CDR3 is TGTGCCAGCAGGAGCAGGGCTGGGGAGACG. Protein product: CASRSRAGET. The whole CDR3 protein reads CASRSRAGETQYF.

This clone was seen many times. The read ends 3 residues before the CDR3 terminus; that terminus is restored from the germline J gene. The rearrangement links TRBV18 to TRBJ2-7; possibly TRBD1 or TRBD2 for D (7 bases each). Germline V gene lookup returns CDR1 KGHSH and CDR2 LQKENI. The V end was cut by 2 bases, the J end by 4 bases, with 12 bases between. CDR3 length equals 14 residues. The covered CDR3 bases are TGTGCCAGCTCACCAAGACAGGGAGGGTACGAG. This codes for CASSPRQGGYE. The whole CDR3 is CASSPRQGGYEQYF.

This clone was detected ten times or more. The observed sequence ends 3 residues before the CDR3 terminus, with the missing tail filled in from the germline J gene. J is TRBJ2-7 and V is TRBV19; TRBD2 aligns across 11 bases. Germline loops: CDR1 LNHDA, CDR2 SQIVND (reference sequence). The CDR3 runs 17 residues. V trimming: 4 bases; J trimming: 3 bases; junction bases outside the gene matches: 11. The DNA read from the CDR3 is TGTGCCAGTAGTACTGCCCCCACTAGCGGGAGTCGCTACGAG. This sequence encodes CASSTAPTSGSRYE. The CDR3 as a whole reads CASSTAPTSGSRYEQYF.

This clone was recorded many times. Coverage ceases 3 residues before the CDR3 finishes, and the germline J gene fills in the end. The genes are TRBV30 and TRBJ1-4; possibly TRBD1 for D (5 bases). The CDR3 runs 16 residues. V lost 2 bases to trimming and J lost 2 bases, with 15 bases between them. Germline V gives CDR1 GTSNPN, CDR2 SVGIG (reference sequence). Here the CDR3 reads CAWSKRGGITNEKLFF. The covered CDR3 bases are TGTGCCTGGAGTAAACGGGGGGGGATCACTAATGAAAAA. Based on the CDR3 plus reference TRBV30 and TRBJ1-4, the full variable domain is SQTIHQWPATLVQPVGSPLSLECTVEGTSNPNLYWYRQAAGRGLQLLFYSVGIGQISSEVPQNLSASRPQDRQFILSSKKLLLSDSGFYLCAWSKRGGITNEKLFFGSGTQLSVL.